Described below is a single TCR beta chain sequence and its context. Time point described: pre-sensitization, week 0. The sample's treatment: therapeutic diphenylcyclopropenone sensitization with weekly scalp DPC. The data are from a study of human T cells and chemical hapten exposure. Study-wide background: Small pooled library volume differences mainly caused per-sample TCR yield variation.

The CDR3 spans 16 residues. V lost 4 bases and J lost 3, with 16 bases in between. CDR1 and CDR2 from the germline V gene are MGHRA and YSYEKL. Individual cDNA molecules (in the library) carried attached unique molecular identifiers. Via MiXCR, TCRdb re-called the RACE reads, giving one row per CDR3 protein. This table holds about 110,000 distinct CDR3 sequences, roughly an eighth found once. The sample consisted of whole blood, taken in connection with sensitization to the hapten diphenylcyclopropenone (DPC). This clonotype originated in a woman between 45 and 65 years old with alopecia areata. Some clones in this sample may be carry-over from other donors' samples. V usage is TRBV4-1 and J usage is TRBJ2-4; D uncertain. The chain's CDR3 is CASSPRPSSDKNIQYF. The CDR3 coding sequence is TGCGCCAGCAGCCCTAGGCCCAGCAGTGACAAAAACATTCAGTACTTC.